This T cell receptor beta chain derives from a study of shared T cell receptors in the human thymus. TCRdb's copy holds only in-frame clones and misses some; the assay was immunoSEQ multiplex PCR. This table has 600,000 or so clones, 70% to 90% appearing once. Per the germline V gene, CDR1 is SEHNR and CDR2 is FQNEAQ (reference sequence). This CDR3 has 17 residues. With V trimmed by 1 base and J by 1 base, 5 bases remained unmatched. These data also formed part of another study, on human thymus T cells. That work contributes: Corrective cardiac operations yielded the resected thymus tissue. Usage of V and J genes appeared biased in thymic and blood repertoires. What related research reported was that thymic repertoires overlapped highly among unrelated individuals.

The clonotype originates from a boy younger than two with a congenital heart defect. Sequencing used thymocytes. The chain employs TRBV7-9 and TRBJ2-1, with 9 bases fitting TRBD2. CDR3 loop: CASSLGEAGGSYNEQFF. The CDR3 nucleotides read TGTGCCAGCAGCTTAGGGGAAGCGGGGGGTTCCTACAATGAGCAGTTCTTC.